Listed below are T cell receptor beta chains from one sample, sequenced in a study of CXCR3-negative and CXCR3-positive naive CD8 T cells. TCRdb re-called the 5' RACE reads and gives one entry per CDR3 protein, without DNA. Its clone listing holds roughly 93,000 distinct CDR3 sequences. What was sequenced was naive CXCR3+ CD8+ T cells from blood. Source of these receptors: a human donor in good health. Some clones in this sample may be carry-over from other donors' samples. Each CDR3 is given with its conserved first and last residue.

TRBJ2-7 TRBV20-1 CSARGGLFSEQYF
TRBJ2-5 TRBV7-2 CASSWAGLETQYF
TRBJ2-3 TRBV24-1 CATSDPLTGAHPTDTQYF
TRBJ2-2 TRBV18 CASSPSGAVPAGELFF
TRBJ2-1 TRBV7-9 CASSADESSYNEQFF
TRBJ2-1 TRBV29-1 CSAGRGENEQFF
TRBJ2-7 TRBV20-1 CSARDPSGDPYEQYF
TRBJ2-3 TRBV7-9 CASSPKRGLDTQYF
TRBJ2-5 TRBV14 CASSQPGQGLWEETQYF
TRBJ2-7 TRBV7-9 CASSSALGQKYEQYF
TRBJ2-7 TRBV4-3 CASSQDPRGEQYF
TRBJ2-2 TRBV14 CASSQSRGRNTGELFF
TRBJ2-2 TRBV14 CASSQDHWGFANTGELFF
TRBJ1-1 TRBV4-3 CASSRDRGLGTEAFF
TRBJ2-7 TRBV12-3/TRBV12-4 CASSLASEGYEQYF
TRBJ2-1 TRBV3-1 CASSHGLAASYNEQFF
TRBJ1-5 TRBV20-1 CSARDGFTWTGVFQPQHF
TRBJ2-1 TRBV14 CASSQGARRDNEQFF
TRBJ2-2 TRBV28 CASSLRSQGAGELFF
TRBJ2-1 TRBV6-5 CASTDPAGASYNENFF
TRBJ2-3 TRBV7-9 CASSLFFGGADTQYF
TRBJ2-1 TRBV4-3 CASSQDFPSVAAQGQFF
TRBJ2-5 TRBV4-3 CASSQVMGAQETQYF
TRBJ2-6 TRBV19 CASSNPPTGWANVLTF
TRBJ2-7 TRBV6-6 CASSYGVAEQYF
TRBJ1-2 TRBV7-9 CASSPRQPNYGYTF
TRBJ2-4 TRBV19 CASSPYEENIQYF
TRBJ2-1 TRBV4-1 CASSGPTGTSNEQFF
TRBJ2-1 TRBV5-5 CASSLALWVRSDEQFF
TRBJ2-7 TRBV20-1 CSAQDTTMGEQYF
TRBJ1-1 TRBV6-2/TRBV6-3 CASSPNRGVVNTEAFF
TRBJ2-3 TRBV19 CASSPRTSGADTQYF
TRBJ1-5 TRBV7-6 CASSLRATVNDQPQHF
TRBJ2-1 TRBV7-3 CASSLTVVTGWGDNEQFF
TRBJ2-3 TRBV14 CASSQASGLELDTQYF
TRBJ2-3 TRBV27 CASSLPSGGLDTQYF
TRBJ2-5 TRBV28 CASATPSGGETQYF
TRBJ1-1 TRBV27 CASSRYRGTNTEAFF
TRBJ2-7 TRBV29-1 CSVEGITSEQYF
TRBJ2-5 TRBV4-1 CASSQVQGEHRPQETQYF
TRBJ2-5 TRBV20-1 CSAREGGGTETQYF
TRBJ2-5 TRBV28 CASSQRQGSQETQYF
TRBJ2-3 TRBV29-1 CSGRDRGRADTQYF
TRBJ2-3 TRBV12-3/TRBV12-4 CASSFIGLAGASPQYF
TRBJ2-2 TRBV11-3 CASSSRAAGAGELFF
TRBJ1-2 TRBV29-1 CSVPSEALNYGYTF
TRBJ1-1 TRBV29-1 CSVEGEMGVNTEAFF
TRBJ1-2 TRBV12-3/TRBV12-4 CASSHGTAKYGYTF
TRBJ2-3 TRBV14 CASSHSSTDTQYF
TRBJ1-2 TRBV29-1 CSVDRDRVGYGYTF
TRBJ2-7 TRBV21-1 CASSKTRQGVGEQYF
TRBJ2-7 TRBV28 CASPSRDSSYEQYF
TRBJ2-7 TRBV29-1 CSVASQGRSYEQYF